This T cell receptor (beta chain) was sequenced in a study of blood T cell repertoires in COVID-19. Whole-study context: Researchers got acute and convalescent COVID-19 samples from the United States, Italy and Spain. Sources were T cells, B-cell-depleted T cells, or PBMCs; the material itself was cDNA or gDNA.

Original processing notes: Scientists estimated how many nucleated cells there were by amplifying reference gene primers. The data were produced by immunoSEQ multiplex PCR, yet TCRdb's version contains in-frame clones alone and is incomplete. Clonal size and the V and J genes are those of that table, whereas D and trimming came from the DNA. The sample has about 190,000 clones; over 80% are singletons. The CDR3 has 14 residues. CDR1 and CDR2 (germline): LNHDA, SQIVND (reference sequence). Trimming removed 9 bases from V and 0 bases from J, with 12 bases in between. The V and J genes are TRBV19 and TRBJ1-3; D not resolved. The TCR originated in a woman in her 30s with acute or convalescent COVID-19. The sample consisted of peripheral blood. As DNA, the CDR3 is TGTGCCAGCCAAGACCACTACTCTGGAAACACCATATATTTT. Amino acids: CASQDHYSGNTIYF.